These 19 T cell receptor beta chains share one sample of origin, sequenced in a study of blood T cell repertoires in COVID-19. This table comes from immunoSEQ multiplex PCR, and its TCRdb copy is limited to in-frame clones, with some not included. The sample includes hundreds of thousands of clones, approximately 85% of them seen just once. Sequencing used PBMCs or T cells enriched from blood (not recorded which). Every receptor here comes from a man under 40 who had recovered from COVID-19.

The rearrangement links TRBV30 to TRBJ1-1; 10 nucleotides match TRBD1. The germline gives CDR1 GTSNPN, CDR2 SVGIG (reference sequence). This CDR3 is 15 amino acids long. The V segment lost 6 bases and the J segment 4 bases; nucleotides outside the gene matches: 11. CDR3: CACGTGVFSGTEAFF. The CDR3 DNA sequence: TGTGCCTGCGGGACAGGGGTATTTAGTGGCACTGAAGCTTTCTTT.

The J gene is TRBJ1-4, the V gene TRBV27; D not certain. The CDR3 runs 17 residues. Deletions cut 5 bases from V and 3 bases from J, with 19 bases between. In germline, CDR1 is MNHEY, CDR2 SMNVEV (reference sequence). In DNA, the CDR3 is TGTGCCAGCAGTCCCCTATACCGGGTTTCATCTAATGAAAAACTGTTTTTT. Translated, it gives CASSPLYRVSSNEKLFF.

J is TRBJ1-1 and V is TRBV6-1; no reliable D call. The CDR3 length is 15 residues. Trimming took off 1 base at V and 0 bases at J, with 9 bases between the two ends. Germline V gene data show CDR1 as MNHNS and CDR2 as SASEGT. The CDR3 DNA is TGTGCCAGCAGTGAAGAAGTGCGTCTGAACACTGAAGCTTTCTTT. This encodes CASSEEVRLNTEAFF.

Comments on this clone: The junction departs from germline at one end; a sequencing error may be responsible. The CDR3 DNA sequence: TGTGCCAGCAGATTAGGACTAGCGGGGACCGGGGAGCTGTTTTTT. Its translation: CASRLGLAGTGELFF. The chain combines TRBV11-2 with TRBJ2-2; TRBD2 matches 12 bases. The V gene's germline CDR1 is SGHAT and CDR2 FQNNGV. The CDR3 length is 15 residues.

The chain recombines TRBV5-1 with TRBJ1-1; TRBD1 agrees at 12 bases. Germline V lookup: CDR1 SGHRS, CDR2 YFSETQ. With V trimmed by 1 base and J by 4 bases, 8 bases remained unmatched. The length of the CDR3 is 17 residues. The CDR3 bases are TGCGCCAGCAGCTTGTTGGGACAGGGGGCGGCCCTCACTGAAGCTTTCTTT. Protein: CASSLLGQGAALTEAFF. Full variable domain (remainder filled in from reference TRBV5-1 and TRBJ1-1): KAGVTQTPRYLIKTRGQQVTLSCSPISGHRSVSWYQQTPGQGLQFLFEYFSETQRNKGNFPGRFSGRQFSNSRSEMNVSTLELGDSALYLCASSLLGQGAALTEAFFGQGTRLTVV.

CDR3 amino acids: CASSHYRGTEAFF. The CDR3, as DNA: TGTGCCAGCAGCCACTACAGGGGCACTGAAGCTTTCTTT. This rearrangement joins TRBV13 to TRBJ1-1, with 7 bases aligning to TRBD1. The CDR3 is made up of 13 amino acids. V lost 5 bases, J lost 4 bases, and 4 bases stayed unmatched. CDR1 is PRHDT, CDR2 FYEKMQ, per germline (reference sequence).

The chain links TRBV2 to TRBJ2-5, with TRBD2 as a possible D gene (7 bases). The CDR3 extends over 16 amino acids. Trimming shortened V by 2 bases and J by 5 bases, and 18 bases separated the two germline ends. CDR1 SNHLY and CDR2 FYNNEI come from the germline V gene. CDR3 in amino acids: CASSERWGGLGETQYF. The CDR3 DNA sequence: TGTGCCAGCAGTGAACGGTGGGGGGGCCTGGGTGAGACCCAGTACTTC.

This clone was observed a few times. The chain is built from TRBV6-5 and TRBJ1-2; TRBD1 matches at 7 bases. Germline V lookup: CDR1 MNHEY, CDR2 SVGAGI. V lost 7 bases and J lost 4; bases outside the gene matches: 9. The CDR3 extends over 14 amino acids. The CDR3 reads CASTQGGRGYGYTF. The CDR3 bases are TGTGCCAGCACCCAAGGGGGCAGGGGCTATGGCTACACCTTC.

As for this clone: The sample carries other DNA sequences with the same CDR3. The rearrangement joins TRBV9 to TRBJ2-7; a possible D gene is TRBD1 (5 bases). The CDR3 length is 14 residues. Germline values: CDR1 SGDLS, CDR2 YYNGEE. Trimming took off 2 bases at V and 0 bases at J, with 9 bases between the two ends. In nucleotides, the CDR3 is TGTGCCAGCAGCGTTGGACAAACCTCCTACGAGCAGTACTTC. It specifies CASSVGQTSYEQYF.

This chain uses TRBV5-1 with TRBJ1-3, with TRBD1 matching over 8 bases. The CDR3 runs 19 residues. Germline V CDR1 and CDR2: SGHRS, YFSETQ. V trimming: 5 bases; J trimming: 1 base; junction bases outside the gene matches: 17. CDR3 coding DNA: TGCGCCAGCAGTTCAGGGGACGGGACAGGCTTTGTTTCTGGAAACACCATATATTTT. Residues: CASSSGDGTGFVSGNTIYF.

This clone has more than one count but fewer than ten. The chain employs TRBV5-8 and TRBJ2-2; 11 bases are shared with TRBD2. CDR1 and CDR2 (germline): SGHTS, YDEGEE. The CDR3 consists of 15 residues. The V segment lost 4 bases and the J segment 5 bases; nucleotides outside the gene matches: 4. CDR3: CASSPRLAGTGELFF. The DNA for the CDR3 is TGTGCCAGCAGCCCCCGACTAGCGGGGACCGGGGAGCTGTTTTTT.

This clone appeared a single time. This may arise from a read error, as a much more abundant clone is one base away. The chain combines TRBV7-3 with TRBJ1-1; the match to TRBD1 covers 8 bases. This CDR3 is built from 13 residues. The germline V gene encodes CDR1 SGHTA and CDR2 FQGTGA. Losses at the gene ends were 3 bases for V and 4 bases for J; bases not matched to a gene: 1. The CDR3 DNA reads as TGTGCCAGCAGCTTCGGACAGGGCACTGAAGCTTTCTTT. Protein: CASSFGQGTEAFF.

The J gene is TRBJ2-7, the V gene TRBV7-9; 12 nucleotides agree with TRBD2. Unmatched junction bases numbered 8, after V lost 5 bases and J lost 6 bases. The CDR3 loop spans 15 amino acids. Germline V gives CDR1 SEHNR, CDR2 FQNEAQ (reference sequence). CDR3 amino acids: CASSLPGLAGSEQYF. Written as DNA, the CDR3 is TGTGCCAGCAGCCTACCGGGACTAGCGGGCTCCGAGCAGTACTTC. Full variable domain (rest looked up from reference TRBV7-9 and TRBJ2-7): DTGVSQNPRHKITKRGQNVTFRCDPISEHNRLYWYRQTLGQGPEFLTYFQNEAQLEKSRLLSDRFSAERPKGSFSTLEIQRTEQGDSAMYLCASSLPGLAGSEQYFGPGTRLTVT.

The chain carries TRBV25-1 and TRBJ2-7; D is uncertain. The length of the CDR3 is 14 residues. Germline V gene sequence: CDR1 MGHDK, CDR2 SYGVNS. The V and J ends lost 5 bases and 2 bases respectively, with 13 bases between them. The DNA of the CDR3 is TGTGCCAGCAGTTATACAGAGTTTCCCTACGAGCAGTACTTC. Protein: CASSYTEFPYEQYF.

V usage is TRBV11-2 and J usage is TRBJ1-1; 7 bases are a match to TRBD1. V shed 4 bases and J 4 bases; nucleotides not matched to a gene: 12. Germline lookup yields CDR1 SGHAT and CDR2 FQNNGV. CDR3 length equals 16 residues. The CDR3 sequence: CASSSKTGWSSTEAFF. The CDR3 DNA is TGTGCCAGCAGCTCTAAGACAGGGTGGTCTAGCACTGAAGCTTTCTTT.

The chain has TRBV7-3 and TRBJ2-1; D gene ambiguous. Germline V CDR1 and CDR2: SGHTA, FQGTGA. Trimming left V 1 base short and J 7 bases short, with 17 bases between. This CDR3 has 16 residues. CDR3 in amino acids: CASSLIGSSSRNEQFF. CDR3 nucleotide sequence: TGTGCCAGCAGCTTAATCGGCTCTAGTTCGCGGAATGAGCAGTTCTTC.

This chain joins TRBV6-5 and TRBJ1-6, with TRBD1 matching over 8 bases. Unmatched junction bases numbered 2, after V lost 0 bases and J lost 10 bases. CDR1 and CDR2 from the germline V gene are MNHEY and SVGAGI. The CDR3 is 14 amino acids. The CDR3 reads CASSYSSGGSPLHF. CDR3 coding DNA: TGTGCCAGCAGTTACTCATCAGGGGGCTCACCCCTCCACTTT.

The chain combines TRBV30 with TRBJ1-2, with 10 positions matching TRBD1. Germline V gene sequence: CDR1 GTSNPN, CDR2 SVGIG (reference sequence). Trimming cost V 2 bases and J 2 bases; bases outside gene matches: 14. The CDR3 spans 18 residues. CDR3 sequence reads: CAWSPLRTGGTSNYGYTF. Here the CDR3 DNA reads TGTGCCTGGAGTCCCCTGAGGACAGGGGGAACTTCCAACTATGGCTACACCTTC.

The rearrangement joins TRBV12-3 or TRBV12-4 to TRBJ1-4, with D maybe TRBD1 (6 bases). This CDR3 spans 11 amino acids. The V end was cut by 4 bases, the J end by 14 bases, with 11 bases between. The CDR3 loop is CASSYRERLFF. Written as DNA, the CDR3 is TGTGCCAGCAGTTACAGGGAGCGGCTGTTTTTT.